The source of this T cell receptor (beta chain) is a study of early T cells in non-severe SARS-CoV-2 infection. Turning to the study itself: Sequencing targeted bulk RNA from unsorted whole blood, leaving chains unpaired.

V dropped 6 bases and J dropped 7 bases, with 15 bases sitting between them. CDR1 is DFQATT and CDR2 is SNEGSKA in the germline V gene (reference sequence). This CDR3 has 13 amino acids. Details on this clonotype: Its antigen is unknown.

Study-level findings and limits: Comparison of clonotypes with VDJdb favored anti-spike CD8 responses while missing private and CD4 specificities.

Unique molecular identifiers were added to individual cDNA molecules. In TCRdb, the 5' RACE reads were re-called with MiXCR into one record per CDR3 protein. The table lists some 88,000 distinct CDR3 sequences, around a sixth of them singletons. The material was whole blood, obtained at baseline. The chain joins TRBV20-1 to TRBJ2-2; D is undetermined. This clonotype was obtained from an adult who was a healthcare worker with PCR-confirmed SARS-CoV-2 infection or an uninfected control (not recorded which). Here the CDR3 reads CSAKPWVGGELFF. The CDR3 DNA follows: TGCAGTGCAAAACCCTGGGTTGGCGGGGAGCTGTTTTTT.